This TCR beta chain was sequenced in a study of T cells in Graves' hyperthyroidism and ophthalmopathy. Turning to this clonotype: What it binds is not known.

Whole-study findings and limits: Blood also carried most thyroid clonotypes expanded above 0.001.

Stable Graves' hyperthyroidism meant no ophthalmopathy progression within 18 months. In patients aged 18 to 65, hyperthyroidism was newly diagnosed, with duration under 2 months. Uncontrolled infections, other autoimmune diseases, pregnancy or lactation led to exclusion of patients. From RNA transcripts, TCR beta CDR3 regions were amplified. First-round RT-PCR targeting the TCR CDR3 was performed with the HTBI primer set. TCRdb fed the multiplex PCR reads into MiXCR, producing one record per CDR3 protein. The sample lists hundreds of thousands of distinct CDR3 sequences, roughly 14% occurring once. This CDR3 region has 15 residues. V gave up 6 bases and J gave up 4 bases; unmatched junction bases: 6. Germline lookup yields CDR1 KGHSH and CDR2 LQKENI.

Sample: blood. The rearrangement links TRBV18 to TRBJ2-5; 12 bases match TRBD2. This clonotype originated in a woman under 40 with Graves' hyperthyroidism. CDR3 in DNA: TGTGCCAGCTCGCCATCGACTAGCGGGAGAGAGACCCAGTACTTC. Translation: CASSPSTSGRETQYF.